The 16 T cell receptor beta chains in this list originate from one sample, sequenced in a study of T cells after yellow fever vaccination. MiXCR, applied by TCRdb to the 5' RACE reads, yields one record per CDR3 protein. The sample shows hundreds of thousands of distinct CDR3 sequences, 21% of them seen only once. The specimen comprised PBMCs, sampled approximately 22 days after the first yellow fever vaccination. Every receptor here comes from a young man who received the YFV17D yellow fever vaccine.

This clonotype was counted only a few times. The CDR3 sequence is CASTPRGWGNYTF. CDR3 coding DNA: TGTGCCAGCACCCCTCGGGGTTGGGGGAACTACACCTTC. J is TRBJ1-2 and V is TRBV5-6; TRBD1 is a possible D gene (5 bases). V dropped 6 bases and J dropped 10 bases, with 19 bases sitting between them. The CDR3 has 13 residues. CDR1 and CDR2 from the germline V gene are SGHDT and YYEEEE.

CDR3 nucleotide sequence: TGTGCCAGCAGCCCAAAGGAGATAAGTCCTAACTATGGCTACACCTTC. This sequence encodes CASSPKEISPNYGYTF. The chain is built from TRBV7-6 and TRBJ1-2; unclear D gene. The length of the CDR3 is 16 residues. Looked up from germline, CDR1 is SGHVS and CDR2 is FNYEAQ. Trimming took 5 bases from V and 0 from J, leaving 16 bases between them. Full variable domain (missing parts from reference TRBV7-6 and TRBJ1-2): GAGVSQSPRYKVTKRGQDVALRCDPISGHVSLYWYRQALGQGPEFLTYFNYEAQQDKSGLPNDRFSAERPEGSISTLTIQRTEQRDSAMYRCASSPKEISPNYGYTFGSGTRLTVV.

The V call is TRBV7-9, the J call TRBJ2-3; D may be TRBD2 (7 bases). This CDR3 contains 16 residues. The V end lost 5 bases, the J end lost 2 bases, and 17 bases lay between the germline ends. Germline V gene lookup returns CDR1 SEHNR and CDR2 FQNEAQ (reference sequence). CDR3 nucleotides: TGTGCCAGCAGCAGAGGGGGGGCGGGGAACACAGATACGCAGTATTTT. Its translation: CASSRGGAGNTDTQYF.

This clonotype was counted only a few times. The J gene is TRBJ2-2, the V gene TRBV12-3 or TRBV12-4; D is perhaps TRBD1 (5 bases). The CDR3 contains 16 residues. Trimming left V 3 bases short and J 6 bases short, with 17 bases between. In DNA form, the CDR3 reads TGTGCCAGCAGTTTTTCCGGACACGCGAAGGCCGGGGAGCTGTTTTTT. Translation gives CASSFSGHAKAGELFF.

V is TRBV6-2 or TRBV6-3 and J is TRBJ1-1; D may be TRBD1 (5 bases). The germline CDR1 and CDR2 sequences are MNHEY and SVGEGT. The CDR3 consists of 16 residues. Trimming took off 6 bases at V and 0 bases at J, with 17 bases between the two ends. CDR3 sequence: CASSPQDGGMNTEAFF. As DNA, the CDR3 is TGTGCCAGCAGCCCCCAAGACGGGGGTATGAACACTGAAGCTTTCTTT.

This clonotype has just a few counts. The chain recombines TRBV7-6 with TRBJ2-3; D may be TRBD2 (6 bases). Germline assignment: CDR1 SGHVS and CDR2 FNYEAQ. V dropped 4 bases and J dropped 4 bases, with 12 bases sitting between them. The CDR3 is 14 residues long. The CDR3 protein is CASSSGTPSDTQYF. The DNA for the CDR3 is TGTGCCAGCAGCTCCGGGACTCCTTCAGATACGCAGTATTTT. The entire variable domain, with the rest obtained from reference TRBV7-6 and TRBJ2-3, is as follows: GAGVSQSPRYKVTKRGQDVALRCDPISGHVSLYWYRQALGQGPEFLTYFNYEAQQDKSGLPNDRFSAERPEGSISTLTIQRTEQRDSAMYRCASSSGTPSDTQYFGPGTRLTVL.

This chain connects TRBV15 to TRBJ2-3, with D possibly being TRBD2 (6 bases). Germline lookup yields CDR1 LNHNV and CDR2 YYDKDF (reference sequence). V was shortened by 7 bases and J by 8 bases, with 13 bases between the two germline ends. The CDR3 runs to 12 residues. The DNA of the CDR3 is TGTGCCACCACGGAGGGATTAGGTACGCAGTATTTT. It is translated as CATTEGLGTQYF.

In its sample, this clonotype was seen a few times. The chain joins TRBV20-1 to TRBJ1-5; D is undetermined. CDR1 is DFQATT and CDR2 is SNEGSKA in the germline V gene (reference sequence). The V and J ends lost 3 bases and 0 bases respectively, with 9 bases between them. The CDR3 length is 14 residues. This chain's CDR3 is CSASAVGSNQPQHF. CDR3 nucleotides: TGCAGTGCTAGTGCTGTCGGTAGCAATCAGCCCCAGCATTTT.

This sequence joins TRBV7-2 and TRBJ2-3; D is perhaps TRBD2 (7 bases). Germline V lookup: CDR1 SGHTA, CDR2 FQGNSA. This CDR3 spans 17 amino acids. Trimming took off 3 bases at V and 2 bases at J, with 18 bases between the two ends. CDR3 coding DNA: TGTGCCAGCAGCTTTATAGGGGGGGCGAGATTCACAGATACGCAGTATTTT. This gives the protein CASSFIGGARFTDTQYF.

The chain employs TRBV10-3 and TRBJ1-1; a weak D match, TRBD1 (5 bases). This CDR3 has 12 amino acids. The V gene lost 6 bases and the J gene lost 1 base, with 6 bases spanning the gap. The germline V gene has CDR1 ENHRY and CDR2 SYGVKD. The CDR3 reads CAISGGNTEAFF. CDR3 DNA sequence: TGTGCCATCAGCGGGGGGAACACTGAAGCTTTCTTT.

The gene calls are TRBV3-1 and TRBJ2-2; 8 bases line up with TRBD2. V gave up 2 bases and J gave up 6 bases; unmatched junction bases: 17. CDR3 length equals 19 residues. Germline V gene data show CDR1 as LGHDT and CDR2 as YNNKEL (reference sequence). In DNA form, the CDR3 reads TGTGCCAGCAGCCAACCCTTTCCCATTCACGGGGGGGCCCCCGGGGAGCTGTTTTTT. Protein: CASSQPFPIHGGAPGELFF.

This clonotype was seen a few times. The chain joins TRBV6-1 to TRBJ1-1, with 7 bases fitting TRBD1. CDR3 size: 15 residues. Germline V CDR1 and CDR2: MNHNS, SASEGT. V was pared by 4 bases and J by 5 bases, with 10 bases of the junction left unmatched. The CDR3 DNA follows: TGTGCCAGCAGTGCAGGCGAGACAGGGCGAACTGAAGCTTTCTTT. Its translation: CASSAGETGRTEAFF.

The rearrangement uses TRBV29-1 and TRBJ2-1, with D perhaps given as TRBD1 or TRBD2 (6 bases each). The CDR3 has 14 residues. V was pared by 4 bases and J by 7 bases, with 17 bases between. In germline, CDR1 is SQVTM, CDR2 ANQGSEA. CDR3 loop: CSVVPPGARNEQFF. Written as DNA, the CDR3 is TGCAGCGTTGTCCCCCCGGGGGCGCGTAATGAGCAGTTCTTC.

This rearrangement joins TRBV9 to TRBJ2-7; D possibly corresponds to TRBD1 (5 bases). This CDR3 contains 14 residues. The germline V and J ends were trimmed by 0 bases and 1 base, with 8 bases remaining between them. CDR1 is SGDLS, CDR2 YYNGEE, per germline. DNA for the CDR3: TGTGCCAGCAGCGTAGGGCCAGGGTCCTACGAGCAGTACTTC. This encodes CASSVGPGSYEQYF.

In regard to this clonotype: At one end, the junction sequence differs from germline, possibly due to a read error. The rearrangement links TRBV7-7 to TRBJ2-1; 12 positions match TRBD1. The CDR3 is 16 residues long. Germline CDR1 and CDR2: SSHAT and FNYEAQ (reference sequence). The CDR3 DNA reads as TGTGCTAGCAGCCAAGCCCCGGGACAGGGGGCCGATGAGCAGTTCTTC. Protein sequence: CASSQAPGQGADEQFF.

Ten or more counts support this clonotype. V and J are TRBV4-3 and TRBJ2-3; 12 bases agree with TRBD2. Germline loops: CDR1 LGHNA, CDR2 YSLEER. The J segment lost 2 bases and the V segment lost 4 bases, leaving 1 base of the junction unmatched. The CDR3 consists of 15 residues. CDR3: CASSRTSGVTDTQYF. The CDR3 DNA reads as TGCGCCAGCAGCCGGACTAGCGGGGTCACAGATACGCAGTATTTT.